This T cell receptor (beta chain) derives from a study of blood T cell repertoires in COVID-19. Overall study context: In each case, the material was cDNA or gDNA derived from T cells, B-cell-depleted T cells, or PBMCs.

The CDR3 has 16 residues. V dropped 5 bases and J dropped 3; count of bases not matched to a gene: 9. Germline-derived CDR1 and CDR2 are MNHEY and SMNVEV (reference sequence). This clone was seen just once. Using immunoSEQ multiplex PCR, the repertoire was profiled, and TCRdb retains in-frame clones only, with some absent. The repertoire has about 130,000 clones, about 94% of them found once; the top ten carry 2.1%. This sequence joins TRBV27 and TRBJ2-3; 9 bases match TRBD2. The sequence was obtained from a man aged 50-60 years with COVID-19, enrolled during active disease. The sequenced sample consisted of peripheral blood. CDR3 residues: CASSTFSGRGTDTQYF. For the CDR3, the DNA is TGTGCCAGCAGTACCTTTAGCGGGAGAGGTACAGATACGCAGTATTTT.